The 28 T cell receptor beta chains reported below all come from one sample, sequenced in a study of beta chain features in type 1 diabetes. cDNA synthesis used the whole RNA isolate, giving expressed TCRB sequences. Assay used: immunoSEQ multiplex PCR; TCRdb lists only in-frame clones, some missing. Of 850,000 to 900,000 clones in the sample, roughly a sixth were seen once. Input material: naive CD4+ T cells from blood. The receptors originated from a young woman in good health.

This clone was counted between two and nine times. V usage is TRBV19 and J usage is TRBJ1-2; 7 nucleotides line up with TRBD1. The CDR3 runs 15 residues. Germline CDR1 is LNHDA and CDR2 is SQIVND (reference sequence). With V trimmed by 5 bases and J by 3 bases, 9 bases remained unmatched. The CDR3 nucleotides are TGTGCCAGTAGTGGGGTTCGACAGGGCGACTATGGCTACACCTTC. It codes for CASSGVRQGDYGYTF.

This clone was counted only a few times. This chain links TRBV7-9 with TRBJ2-7; 7 positions match TRBD2. Germline assignment: CDR1 SEHNR and CDR2 FQNEAQ (reference sequence). The CDR3 is made up of 13 amino acids. The trim removed 3 bases at V and 5 bases at J, leaving 4 bases unmatched. CDR3 in amino acids: CASSLGRGNEQYF. The CDR3 DNA follows: TGTGCCAGCAGCTTGGGGAGGGGTAACGAGCAGTACTTC.

The chain couples TRBV7-2 to TRBJ2-1; D uncertain. The CDR3 runs to 15 residues. The germline V gene encodes CDR1 SGHTA and CDR2 FQGNSA. Trimming stripped 4 bases from V and 12 bases from J, with 22 bases between. CDR3 in DNA: TGTGCCAGCAGCTCTGGCGACTCACCTCGTCGCGGGCAGTTCTTC. Amino acid sequence: CASSSGDSPRRGQFF.

The chain employs TRBV5-1 and TRBJ2-7, with TRBD1 matching 9 bases. CDR1 and CDR2 from the germline V gene are SGHRS and YFSETQ. This CDR3 comprises 16 residues. With 0 bases clipped from V and 0 bases from J, the junction kept 4 bases outside the gene matches. The CDR3: CASSLGTGAISYEQYF. The CDR3 DNA reads TGCGCCAGCAGCTTGGGGACAGGGGCGATCTCCTACGAGCAGTACTTC.

This clone turned up a few times. This sequence joins TRBV6-1 and TRBJ1-2, with D possibly being TRBD1 (6 bases). Trimming removed 6 bases at V and 4 bases at J, with 15 bases between. Germline-derived CDR1 and CDR2 are MNHNS and SASEGT. The CDR3 consists of 14 residues. The CDR3: CASRPRTEGYGYTF. The CDR3 DNA reads TGTGCCAGCAGGCCCCGGACAGAAGGCTATGGCTACACCTTC.

The V and J genes are TRBV15 and TRBJ2-1, with 11 bases that match TRBD2. Germline CDR1 is LNHNV and CDR2 is YYDKDF (reference sequence). Trimming removed 5 bases from V and 2 bases from J; junction bases left unmatched: 2. CDR3 size: 15 residues. The CDR3 protein is CATSATSGTYNEQFF. CDR3 coding DNA: TGTGCCACCAGCGCGACTAGCGGGACCTACAATGAGCAGTTCTTC.

This clone turned up a few times. The chain employs TRBV29-1 and TRBJ2-1; D is undetermined. Trimming cost V 4 bases and J 0 bases, with 10 bases left between them. The CDR3 runs 14 residues. Germline CDR1 SQVTM, CDR2 ANQGSEA. The CDR3 here is CSVAQAHSYNEQFF. Here the CDR3 DNA reads TGCAGCGTTGCCCAGGCCCACTCCTACAATGAGCAGTTCTTC.

The chain is built from TRBV5-4 and TRBJ2-1, with unresolved D. Germline CDR1 and CDR2: SGHNT and YYREEE (reference sequence). Trimming took 1 base from V and 1 from J, leaving 9 bases between them. The CDR3 consists of 15 residues. Here the CDR3 DNA reads TGTGCCAGCAGCTTGTCAGTGGTTTCCTACAATGAGCAGTTCTTC. Encoded protein: CASSLSVVSYNEQFF.

The table lists this clone with a few counts. This CDR3 is also generated by other DNA sequences in the sample. The chain is built from TRBV28 and TRBJ2-5, with D maybe TRBD2 (7 bases). V was trimmed by 1 base and J by 5 bases, leaving 11 bases between them. The CDR3 covers 14 residues. CDR1 is MDHEN, CDR2 SYDVKM, per germline. CDR3 in amino acids: CASSLSGGQETQYF. The CDR3 nucleotides read TGTGCCAGCAGTTTATCCGGGGGGCAGGAGACCCAGTACTTC.

This clone was counted only a few times. Other nucleotide sequences from this sample produce the same CDR3. J is TRBJ2-5 and V is TRBV20-1; D is unclear. The CDR3 is 9 residues long. The germline gives CDR1 DFQATT, CDR2 SNEGSKA (reference sequence). V shed 5 bases and J shed 5 bases, with 3 bases lying between them. The CDR3 region is CSAPETQYF. CDR3 DNA: TGCAGTGCTCCGGAGACCCAGTACTTC.

This clone has just a few counts. The V call is TRBV27, the J call TRBJ2-2, with D tentatively TRBD1 (6 bases). The CDR3 is 17 amino acids. Germline V gene data show CDR1 as MNHEY and CDR2 as SMNVEV (reference sequence). The ends were cut back, 7 bases at V and 2 bases at J, with 20 bases in the middle. The CDR3 DNA is TGTGCCAGCACCCCCCGGGGACACAGTCGTAACACCGGGGAGCTGTTTTTT. Protein: CASTPRGHSRNTGELFF.

The chain employs TRBV29-1 and TRBJ1-2; TRBD1 matches 11 bases. Per germline, CDR1 SQVTM and CDR2 ANQGSEA. The junction had 7 bases not matched to a gene; V was cut back by 7 bases and J by 6 bases. The CDR3 has 13 residues. The CDR3 coding sequence is TGCAGCGGGAGGGACAGGGGGTTGGATGGCTACACCTTC. Protein product: CSGRDRGLDGYTF.

Turning to this clone: Germline and junction disagree at one end, which may indicate a read error. V gene TRBV7-2 combines with J gene TRBJ1-2; D might be TRBD1 (5 bases). The CDR3 is 13 residues long. Germline V gene data show CDR1 as SGHTA and CDR2 as FQGNSA. The CDR3, as DNA: TGTGCCAGCAGCTTAGTACACGGGACTACTCCCTCGTTC. Translated: CASSLVHGTTPSF.

This clone was detected a few times. This chain links TRBV4-1 with TRBJ2-2; TRBD2 agrees at 9 bases. V was clipped by 2 bases and J by 7 bases; unmatched bases: 11. CDR1 MGHRA and CDR2 YSYEKL come from the germline V gene. The CDR3 totals 17 residues. The CDR3 spells CASSQRIGGRANGELFF. As DNA, the CDR3 is TGCGCCAGCAGCCAAAGGATAGGCGGGAGGGCTAACGGGGAGCTGTTTTTT.

The table lists this clone with a few counts. The rearrangement uses TRBV4-3 and TRBJ2-1; D assignment may be TRBD1 or TRBD2 (5 bases each). V was cut by 7 bases and J by 8 bases, with 21 bases left in between. This CDR3 has 15 amino acids. Germline V CDR1 and CDR2: LGHNA, YSLEER. The chain's CDR3 is CASNRKVGTTDEQFF. Here the CDR3 DNA reads TGCGCCAGCAACAGAAAAGTGGGGACGACGGATGAGCAGTTCTTC.

The chain is built from TRBV28 and TRBJ2-5; the D is unclear. Germline V gene lookup returns CDR1 MDHEN and CDR2 SYDVKM. Trimming cost V 3 bases and J 0 bases, with 5 bases left between them. This CDR3 has 13 residues. The DNA of the CDR3 is TGTGCCAGCAGTTTGGGGTACCAAGAGACCCAGTACTTC. It codes for CASSLGYQETQYF.

The chain combines TRBV18 with TRBJ2-7; D call uncertain. This CDR3 region has 13 residues. Germline CDR1 is KGHSH and CDR2 is LQKENI. Trimming removed 3 bases from V and 4 bases from J, with 10 bases in between. The CDR3 loop is CASSPTMGYEQYF. The CDR3 bases are TGTGCCAGCTCACCGACAATGGGGTACGAGCAGTACTTC. The full variable domain, in which reference TRBV18 and TRBJ2-7 provide the parts outside the CDR3, is NAGVMQNPRHLVRRRGQEARLRCSPMKGHSHVYWYRQLPEEGLKFMVYLQKENIIDESGMPKERFSAEFPKEGPSILRIQQVVRGDSAAYFCASSPTMGYEQYFGPGTRLTVT.

V and J are TRBV28 and TRBJ1-4; no clear D. V was pared by 3 bases and J by 0 bases, with 5 bases between. Germline CDR1 is MDHEN and CDR2 is SYDVKM. The CDR3 totals 14 residues. The CDR3 loop is CASSFGATNEKLFF. As DNA, the CDR3 is TGTGCCAGCAGTTTCGGAGCAACTAATGAAAAACTGTTTTTT. The whole variable domain, filled in from reference TRBV28 and TRBJ1-4, reads DVKVTQSSRYLVKRTGEKVFLECVQDMDHENMFWYRQDPGLGLRLIYFSYDVKMKEKGDIPEGYSVSREKKERFSLILESASTNQTSMYLCASSFGATNEKLFFGSGTQLSVL.

The chain employs TRBV7-3 and TRBJ2-7; 7 bases align to TRBD2. Per the germline V gene, CDR1 is SGHTA and CDR2 is FQGTGA. V dropped 2 bases and J dropped 2; count of bases not matched to a gene: 12. This CDR3 has 17 residues. CDR3 protein: CASSLFGSGAGAYEQYF. CDR3 nucleotide sequence: TGTGCCAGCAGCTTATTTGGATCGGGCGCGGGAGCCTACGAGCAGTACTTC. The full variable domain, with the rest looked up from reference TRBV7-3 and TRBJ2-7, is GAGVSQTPSNKVTEKGKYVELRCDPISGHTALYWYRQSLGQGPEFLIYFQGTGAADDSGLPNDRFFAVRPEGSVSTLKIQRTERGDSAVYLCASSLFGSGAGAYEQYFGPGTRLTVT.

This clone was seen more than once but under ten times. The genes are TRBV15 and TRBJ1-1; no clear D. The CDR3 spans 14 residues. CDR1 is LNHNV, CDR2 YYDKDF, per germline (reference sequence). V shed 7 bases and J shed 5 bases, with 17 bases lying between them. The DNA of the CDR3 is TGTGCCACCACCAAAGACCGCCACGGGACTGAAGCTTTCTTT. This encodes CATTKDRHGTEAFF.

This clone was counted a few times. The chain joins TRBV13 to TRBJ1-1; D is possibly TRBD1 (6 bases). The CDR3 contains 17 residues. The V gene lost 2 bases and the J gene lost 4 bases, with 20 bases spanning the gap. CDR1 PRHDT and CDR2 FYEKMQ come from the germline V gene (reference sequence). CDR3 loop: CASSLPPGAGVGTEAFF. CDR3 sequence (DNA): TGTGCCAGCAGCTTACCCCCGGGGGCCGGGGTGGGCACTGAAGCTTTCTTT.

This clone was counted between two and nine times. This chain links TRBV21-1 with TRBJ2-5; TRBD1 is the table's D call and was not checked against the DNA. TRBV21-1 has pseudogene status. The CDR3 sequence is 16 residues long. CDR3 bases: TGTGCCAGCAGCAAAGGTCTGGACAGGGAACAAGAGACCCAGTACTTC. Amino acids: CASSKGLDREQETQYF.

This clone was detected a few times. This sequence joins TRBV5-4 and TRBJ2-1; D perhaps matches TRBD1 (5 bases). Trimming pared 3 bases from V and 6 bases from J, leaving 13 bases between. The CDR3 sequence is 14 residues long. Per the germline V gene, CDR1 is SGHNT and CDR2 is YYREEE (reference sequence). For the CDR3, the DNA is TGTGCCAGCAGCTCGATACAGGTTCCCAATGAGCAGTTCTTC. Residues: CASSSIQVPNEQFF.

The rearrangement joins TRBV28 to TRBJ1-1, with 9 bases that match TRBD1. This CDR3 spans 16 amino acids. CDR1 is MDHEN and CDR2 is SYDVKM in the germline V gene. V was clipped by 5 bases and J by 5 bases; unmatched bases: 12. The CDR3 reads CASSQLAGTGQTEAFF. CDR3 DNA sequence: TGTGCCAGCAGTCAACTGGCCGGGACAGGGCAGACTGAAGCTTTCTTT.

The chain employs TRBV2 and TRBJ2-4; D gene uncertain. Germline V gene lookup returns CDR1 SNHLY and CDR2 FYNNEI. The CDR3 sequence is 14 residues long. With 7 bases removed from V and 0 bases from J, the gap between germline ends came to 10 bases. The CDR3 coding sequence is TGTGCCAGCATTCTGGACGTAGCCAAAAACATTCAGTACTTC. It specifies CASILDVAKNIQYF.

This chain joins TRBV6-5 and TRBJ2-2; 9 nucleotides line up with TRBD1. The CDR3 has 15 amino acids. CDR1 is MNHEY and CDR2 is SVGAGI in the germline V gene. V shed 6 bases, J shed 4 bases, and the junction held 6 bases outside the gene matches. The CDR3 DNA reads as TGTGCCAGCAGAAGACAGGGGGGCGGCACCGGGGAGCTGTTTTTT. This gives the protein CASRRQGGGTGELFF.

The rearrangement joins TRBV7-4 to TRBJ2-3; D perhaps matches TRBD1 (5 bases). The V and J ends lost 2 bases and 6 bases respectively, with 15 bases between them. The germline gives CDR1 SGHVT, CDR2 SQSDAQ. CDR3 length: 15 residues. DNA of the CDR3: TGTGCCAGCAGCTTACCCGGACATCCTCGTGATACGCAGTATTTT. Translating it yields CASSLPGHPRDTQYF. The entire variable domain, with the rest obtained from reference TRBV7-4 and TRBJ2-3, is as follows: GAGVSQSPRYKVAKRGRDVALRCDSISGHVTLYWYRQTLGQGSEVLTYSQSDAQRDKSGRPSGRFSAERPERSVSTLKIQRTEQGDSAVYLCASSLPGHPRDTQYFGPGTRLTVL.

This clone was observed a few times. This chain connects TRBV2 to TRBJ2-3, with 7 bases matching TRBD1. The CDR3 runs to 15 residues. Germline V lookup: CDR1 SNHLY, CDR2 FYNNEI. V shed 6 bases, J shed 2 bases, and the junction held 8 bases outside the gene matches. The CDR3 spells CASRIPGQYTDTQYF. The CDR3 coding sequence is TGTGCCAGCAGAATCCCGGGACAGTACACAGATACGCAGTATTTT.